This T cell receptor (beta chain) is drawn from a study of T-cell reconstitution after alpha-beta-depleted transplantation in children. Notes on the study in general: Newly produced T cells mostly accounted for T-cell counts and diversity one year post-transplant. The study traced high day-60 TCRbeta diversity in some patients to surviving recipient T cells and thymic progenitors.

The CDR3 covers 15 residues. V lost 4 bases, J lost 6 bases, and 13 bases stayed unmatched. Germline V gene data show CDR1 as SQVTM and CDR2 as ANQGSEA. This clonotype was detected only a few times. As yet, its antigen is unknown. Unique molecular identifiers were used to barcode this TCRbeta library. TCRdb recomputed calls from the PCR reads with MiXCR, one row per CDR3 protein. The data contain a few hundred thousand distinct CDR3 sequences, around 27% of them singletons. The sequence was obtained from a boy in the first two years of life with Wiskott-Aldrich syndrome, due to receive a stem cell transplant. The chain links TRBV29-1 to TRBJ2-7, with 9 positions matching TRBD2. Source: PBMCs, taken before TCRalphabeta/CD19-depleted stem cell transplant. CDR3 DNA: TGCAGCGTTGCAGTACGGGCTAGCGGGATGAGCGAGCAGTACTTC. As protein: CSVAVRASGMSEQYF.